The 7 T cell receptor beta chains given below trace back to one sample, sequenced in a study of blood T cell repertoires in COVID-19 (dated by TCRdb to 2020 to 2021). The library was built by means of the immunoSEQ multiplex PCR assay. TCRdb limited this immuneACCESS table to in-frame rearrangements with V and J called. A share of clones is missing; checked studies link under half to unresolved V genes, and the rest is unexplained. The table for this sample lists approximately 320,000 clones; 87% of them were counted only once. Of the sample, around 9% falls within the top ten clones. Sequenced material: PBMCs or T cells enriched from blood (not recorded which). The receptors come from a woman aged 18-29 years who had recovered from COVID-19.

This clone was found once. The CDR3 DNA sequence: TGTGCCAGTAGTATCCCGGGGGGCAATGCTTTCTTT. Encoded protein: CASSIPGGNAFF. This sequence joins TRBV19 and TRBJ1-1; possibly TRBD1 for D (6 bases). Germline V gives CDR1 LNHDA, CDR2 SQIVND (reference sequence). This CDR3 is 12 amino acids long. V lost 3 bases to trimming and J lost 11 bases, with 13 bases between them.

The rearrangement uses TRBV3-1 (or the pseudogene TRBV3-2) and TRBJ1-6; D is possibly TRBD1 (5 bases). The CDR3 runs to 14 residues. The ends were cut back, 0 bases at V and 13 bases at J, with 13 bases in the middle. Germline V lookup: CDR1 LGHDT, CDR2 YNNKEL (reference sequence). The CDR3 DNA follows: TGTGCCAGCAGCCAAGATTGGGGGGAAACGCCCCTCCACTTT. Its translation: CASSQDWGETPLHF.

This clone was seen a single time. The chain couples TRBV7-2 to TRBJ2-7; D gene ambiguous. The germline V gene encodes CDR1 SGHTA and CDR2 FQGNSA. Between the trimmed V and J ends, which lost 4 bases and 3 bases, there was a span of 7 bases. The CDR3 is made up of 12 amino acids. The CDR3 bases are TGTGCCAGCAGCTCAAACAGCTACGAGCAGTACTTC. It encodes CASSSNSYEQYF.

This chain links TRBV9 with TRBJ1-3; TRBD1 might be the D (5 bases). CDR1 is SGDLS and CDR2 is YYNGEE in the germline V gene. Deletions cut 0 bases from V and 2 bases from J, with 12 bases between. The CDR3 consists of 16 residues. CDR3 sequence (DNA): TGTGCCAGCAGCGTAGGGGGCAGCCAAGCTGGAAACACCATATATTTT. Translating gives CASSVGGSQAGNTIYF.

This clone has only a few counts. The V and J genes are TRBV7-2 and TRBJ2-7; TRBD2 agrees at 8 bases. The trim removed 1 base at V and 3 bases at J, leaving 5 bases unmatched. CDR3 length: 15 residues. Germline V gene lookup returns CDR1 SGHTA and CDR2 FQGNSA. The DNA of the CDR3 is TGTGCCAGCAGCTTAGATTCGGGGGGGTACTACGAGCAGTACTTC. Amino acids: CASSLDSGGYYEQYF.

The rearrangement joins TRBV27 to TRBJ1-2; maybe TRBD1 (6 bases). The length of the CDR3 is 15 residues. With 6 bases removed from V and 5 bases from J, the gap between germline ends came to 19 bases. CDR1 is MNHEY and CDR2 is SMNVEV in the germline V gene (reference sequence). The CDR3 loop reads CASRAGVSVRYGYTF. Written as DNA, the CDR3 is TGTGCCAGCAGGGCAGGGGTGTCAGTGAGGTATGGCTACACCTTC.

In this sample, this clone turned up once. The chain employs TRBV6-5 and TRBJ1-2; 7 nucleotides align to TRBD1. CDR3 length: 14 residues. Germline values: CDR1 MNHEY, CDR2 SVGAGI. V shed 6 bases and J 4 bases; nucleotides not matched to a gene: 8. The CDR3 sequence: CASSPARGIYGYTF. For the CDR3, the DNA is TGTGCCAGCAGCCCGGCCAGGGGGATCTATGGCTACACCTTC.